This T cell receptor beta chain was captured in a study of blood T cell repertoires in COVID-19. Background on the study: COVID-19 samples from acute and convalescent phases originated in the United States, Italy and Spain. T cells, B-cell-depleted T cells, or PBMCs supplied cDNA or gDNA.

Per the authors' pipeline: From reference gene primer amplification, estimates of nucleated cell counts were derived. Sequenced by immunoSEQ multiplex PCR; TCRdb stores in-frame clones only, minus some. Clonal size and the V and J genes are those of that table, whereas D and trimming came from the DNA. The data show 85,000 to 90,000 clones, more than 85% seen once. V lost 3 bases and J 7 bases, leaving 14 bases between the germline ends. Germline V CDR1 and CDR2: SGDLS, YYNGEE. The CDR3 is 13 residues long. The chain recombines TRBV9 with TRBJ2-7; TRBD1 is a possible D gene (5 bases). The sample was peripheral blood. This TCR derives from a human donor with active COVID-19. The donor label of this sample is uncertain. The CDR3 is CASSDHLGLEQYF. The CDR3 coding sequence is TGTGCCAGCAGCGACCACCTGGGGCTGGAGCAGTACTTC.